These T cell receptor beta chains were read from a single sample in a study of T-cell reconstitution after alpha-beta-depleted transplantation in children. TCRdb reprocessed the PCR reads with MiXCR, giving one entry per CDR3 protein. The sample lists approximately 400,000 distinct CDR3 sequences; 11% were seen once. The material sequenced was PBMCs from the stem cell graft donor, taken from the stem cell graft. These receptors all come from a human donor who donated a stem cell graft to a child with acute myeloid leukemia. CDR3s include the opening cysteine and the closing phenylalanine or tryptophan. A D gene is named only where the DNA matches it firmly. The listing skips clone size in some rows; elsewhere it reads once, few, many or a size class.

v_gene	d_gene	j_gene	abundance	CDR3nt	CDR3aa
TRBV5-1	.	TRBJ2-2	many	TGCGCCAGCAGCTTGGCTCCGGGGGCCGGCACCGGGGAGCTGTTTTTT	CASSLAPGAGTGELFF
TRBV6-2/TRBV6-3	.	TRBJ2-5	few	TGTGCCAGCAGTTACTCGATCGCACTAGCAGGCCAAGAGACCCAGTACTTC	CASSYSIALAGQETQYF
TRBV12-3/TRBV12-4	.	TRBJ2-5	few	TGTGCCAGCAGTTTAATAGGGAGTCAAGAGACCCAGTACTTC	CASSLIGSQETQYF
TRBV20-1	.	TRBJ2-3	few	TGCAGTGCTCGCACCTTGGATACGCAGTATTTT	CSARTLDTQYF
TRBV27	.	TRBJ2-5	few	TGTGCCAGCAGTTTGGTTAGCGGTTCGACAGAGACCCAGTACTTC	CASSLVSGSTETQYF
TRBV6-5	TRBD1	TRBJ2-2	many	TGTGCCAGCAGGAGAGGACAGGGGGCGAACACCGGGGAGCTGTTTTTT	CASRRGQGANTGELFF
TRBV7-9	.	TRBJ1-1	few	TGTGCCAGCAGCTTAGCAACGGGGCTGAACACTGAAGCTTTCTTT	CASSLATGLNTEAFF
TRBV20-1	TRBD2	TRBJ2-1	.	TGCAGTGCTAGGGGGAGCGGGGGGACAGACAATGAGCAGTTCTTC	CSARGSGGTDNEQFF
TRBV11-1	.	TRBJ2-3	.	TGTGCCAGCAGCCCCAGGAAAGGTCAGACGCAAAACACAGATACGCAGTATTTT	CASSPRKGQTQNTDTQYF
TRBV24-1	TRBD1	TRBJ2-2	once	TGTGCCACCAGTGAACCCCTACGGACAGGGGGCACCGGGGAGCTGTTTTTT	CATSEPLRTGGTGELFF
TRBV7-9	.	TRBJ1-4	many	TGTGCCAGCAGCCCCCGGGACACCACTCGGGGGGAAAAACTGTTTTTT	CASSPRDTTRGEKLFF
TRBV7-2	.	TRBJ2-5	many	TGTGCCAGCAGCCGAGATAGGGGGGCAGAGACCCAGTACTTC	CASSRDRGAETQYF
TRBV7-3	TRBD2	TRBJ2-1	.	TGTGCCAGCAGCCTTCGACTAGCAGGGGAGCAGTTCTTC	CASSLRLAGEQFF
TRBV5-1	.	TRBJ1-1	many	TGCGCCAGCAGCTTGGTTATGGGGGTGGACACTGAAGCTTTCTTT	CASSLVMGVDTEAFF
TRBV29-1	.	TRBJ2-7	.	TGCAGCGCGAAACAGGGCCGCCACGAGCAGTACTTC	CSAKQGRHEQYF
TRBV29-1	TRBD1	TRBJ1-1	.	TGCAGCAGCCGGACAGGGGGGAACACTGAAGCTTTCTTT	CSSRTGGNTEAFF
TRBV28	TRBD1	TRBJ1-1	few	TGTGCCAGCAGTTTCGGTGGCAGGGGGCGAACTGAAGCTTTCTTT	CASSFGGRGRTEAFF
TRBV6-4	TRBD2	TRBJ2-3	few	TGTGCCAGCAGTGACTCTAGCGGGGGGGGCACAGATACGCAGTATTTT	CASSDSSGGGTDTQYF
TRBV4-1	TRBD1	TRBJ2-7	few	TGCGCCAGCAGCCAACCAGCCAGGGGGCCGGGGGAGCAGTACTTC	CASSQPARGPGEQYF
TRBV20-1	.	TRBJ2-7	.	TGCAGTGCTAGAGGTACCCACAGGGCCTACGAGCAGTACTTC	CSARGTHRAYEQYF
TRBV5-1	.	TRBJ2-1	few	TGCGCCAGCAGCTTGGAGGGGGCGGGAGATGAGCAGTTCTTC	CASSLEGAGDEQFF
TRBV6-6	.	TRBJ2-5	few	TGTGCCAGCAGTTACTCCGGGGCTGAGACCCAGTACTTC	CASSYSGAETQYF
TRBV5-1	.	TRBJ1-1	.	TGCGCCAGCAGTTACCTCGGCGGGGGCGCGAGCACTGAAGCTTTCTTT	CASSYLGGGASTEAFF
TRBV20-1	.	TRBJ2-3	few	TGCAGTGCTCTACGGCTTGGCACAGATACGCAGTATTTT	CSALRLGTDTQYF
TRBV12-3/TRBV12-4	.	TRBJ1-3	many	TGTGCCAGCAGCCCCACAGGGCCGACCACCATATATTTT	CASSPTGPTTIYF
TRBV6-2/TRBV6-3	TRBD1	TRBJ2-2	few	TGTGCCAGCAGTTACTACAGGGGTGGCGGGGAGCTGTTTTTT	CASSYYRGGGELFF
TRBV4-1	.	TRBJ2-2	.	TGCGCCAGCAGCCAAGCCGGGCGAAACACCGGGGAGCTGTTTTTT	CASSQAGRNTGELFF